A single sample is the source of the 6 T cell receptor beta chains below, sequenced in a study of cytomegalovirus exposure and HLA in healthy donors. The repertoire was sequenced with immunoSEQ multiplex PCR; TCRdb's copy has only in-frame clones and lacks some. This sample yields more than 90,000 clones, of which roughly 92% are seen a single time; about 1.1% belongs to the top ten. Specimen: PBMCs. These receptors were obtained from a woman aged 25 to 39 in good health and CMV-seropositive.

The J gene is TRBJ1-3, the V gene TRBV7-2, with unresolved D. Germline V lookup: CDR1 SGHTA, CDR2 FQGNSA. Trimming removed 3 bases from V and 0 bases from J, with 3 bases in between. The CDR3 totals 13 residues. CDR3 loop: CASSFYSGNTIYF. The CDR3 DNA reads TGTGCCAGCAGCTTCTACTCTGGAAACACCATATATTTT.

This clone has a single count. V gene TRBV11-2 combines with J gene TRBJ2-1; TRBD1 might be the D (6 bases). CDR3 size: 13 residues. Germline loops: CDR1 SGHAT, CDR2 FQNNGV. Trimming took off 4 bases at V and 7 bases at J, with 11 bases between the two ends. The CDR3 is CASSWGLGNEQFF. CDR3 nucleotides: TGTGCCAGCAGCTGGGGGCTGGGGAATGAGCAGTTCTTC.

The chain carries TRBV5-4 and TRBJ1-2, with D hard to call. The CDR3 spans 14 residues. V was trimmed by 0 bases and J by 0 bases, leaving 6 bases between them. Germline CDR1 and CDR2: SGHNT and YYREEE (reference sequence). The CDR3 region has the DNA TGTGCCAGCAGCTTGGTAGAAACTAACTATGGCTACACCTTC. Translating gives CASSLVETNYGYTF. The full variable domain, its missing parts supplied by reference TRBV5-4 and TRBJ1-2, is ETGVTQSPTHLIKTRGQQVTLRCSSQSGHNTVSWYQQALGQGPQFIFQYYREEENGRGNFPPRFSGLQFPNYSSELNVNALELDDSALYLCASSLVETNYGYTFGSGTRLTVV.

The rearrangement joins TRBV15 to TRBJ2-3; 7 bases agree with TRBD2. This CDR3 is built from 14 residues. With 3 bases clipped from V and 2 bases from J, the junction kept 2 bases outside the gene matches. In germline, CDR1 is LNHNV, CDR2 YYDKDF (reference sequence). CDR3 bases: TGTGCCACCAGCAGTAAGCGGGACACAGATACGCAGTATTTT. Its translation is CATSSKRDTDTQYF.

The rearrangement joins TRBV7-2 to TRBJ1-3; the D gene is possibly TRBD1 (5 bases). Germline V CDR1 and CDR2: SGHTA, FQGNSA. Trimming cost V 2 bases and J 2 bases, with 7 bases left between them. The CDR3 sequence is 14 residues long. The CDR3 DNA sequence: TGTGCCAGCAGCTTACGGGGGGCTGGAAACACCATATATTTT. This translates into CASSLRGAGNTIYF.

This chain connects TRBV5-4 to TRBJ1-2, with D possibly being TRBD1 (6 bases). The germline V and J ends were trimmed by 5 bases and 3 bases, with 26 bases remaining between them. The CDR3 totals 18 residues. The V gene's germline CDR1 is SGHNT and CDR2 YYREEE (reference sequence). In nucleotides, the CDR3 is TGTGCCAGCAGTTCGACAGGACGTGGGCGAGACAAGCACTATGGCTACACCTTC. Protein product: CASSSTGRGRDKHYGYTF.